This T cell receptor (beta chain) was sequenced in a study of cytomegalovirus exposure and HLA in healthy donors. Study-level findings and limits: A later analysis linked 16,951 TCR beta sequences to HLA alleles at 0.05 false discovery rate.

Primers for the PCR totalled 60 Vbeta and 13 Jbeta. The method was immunoSEQ multiplex PCR; TCRdb's version includes in-frame clones alone and lacks a portion of them. The sample holds some 130,000 clones, 80% seen once. With respect to this clone: Antigen specificity is unknown.

The receptor's source is a young man in good health. The specimen sequenced was PBMCs.

DNA of the CDR3: TGTGCCAGCAGTCGCCGGTGGGGGGCTAACTATGGCTACACCTTC. This sequence encodes CASSRRWGANYGYTF. This chain links TRBV6-5 with TRBJ1-2, with D possibly matching TRBD1 (5 bases). This CDR3 has 15 amino acids. Trimming removed 5 bases at V and 0 bases at J, with 13 bases between. The germline CDR1 and CDR2 sequences are MNHEY and SVGAGI.